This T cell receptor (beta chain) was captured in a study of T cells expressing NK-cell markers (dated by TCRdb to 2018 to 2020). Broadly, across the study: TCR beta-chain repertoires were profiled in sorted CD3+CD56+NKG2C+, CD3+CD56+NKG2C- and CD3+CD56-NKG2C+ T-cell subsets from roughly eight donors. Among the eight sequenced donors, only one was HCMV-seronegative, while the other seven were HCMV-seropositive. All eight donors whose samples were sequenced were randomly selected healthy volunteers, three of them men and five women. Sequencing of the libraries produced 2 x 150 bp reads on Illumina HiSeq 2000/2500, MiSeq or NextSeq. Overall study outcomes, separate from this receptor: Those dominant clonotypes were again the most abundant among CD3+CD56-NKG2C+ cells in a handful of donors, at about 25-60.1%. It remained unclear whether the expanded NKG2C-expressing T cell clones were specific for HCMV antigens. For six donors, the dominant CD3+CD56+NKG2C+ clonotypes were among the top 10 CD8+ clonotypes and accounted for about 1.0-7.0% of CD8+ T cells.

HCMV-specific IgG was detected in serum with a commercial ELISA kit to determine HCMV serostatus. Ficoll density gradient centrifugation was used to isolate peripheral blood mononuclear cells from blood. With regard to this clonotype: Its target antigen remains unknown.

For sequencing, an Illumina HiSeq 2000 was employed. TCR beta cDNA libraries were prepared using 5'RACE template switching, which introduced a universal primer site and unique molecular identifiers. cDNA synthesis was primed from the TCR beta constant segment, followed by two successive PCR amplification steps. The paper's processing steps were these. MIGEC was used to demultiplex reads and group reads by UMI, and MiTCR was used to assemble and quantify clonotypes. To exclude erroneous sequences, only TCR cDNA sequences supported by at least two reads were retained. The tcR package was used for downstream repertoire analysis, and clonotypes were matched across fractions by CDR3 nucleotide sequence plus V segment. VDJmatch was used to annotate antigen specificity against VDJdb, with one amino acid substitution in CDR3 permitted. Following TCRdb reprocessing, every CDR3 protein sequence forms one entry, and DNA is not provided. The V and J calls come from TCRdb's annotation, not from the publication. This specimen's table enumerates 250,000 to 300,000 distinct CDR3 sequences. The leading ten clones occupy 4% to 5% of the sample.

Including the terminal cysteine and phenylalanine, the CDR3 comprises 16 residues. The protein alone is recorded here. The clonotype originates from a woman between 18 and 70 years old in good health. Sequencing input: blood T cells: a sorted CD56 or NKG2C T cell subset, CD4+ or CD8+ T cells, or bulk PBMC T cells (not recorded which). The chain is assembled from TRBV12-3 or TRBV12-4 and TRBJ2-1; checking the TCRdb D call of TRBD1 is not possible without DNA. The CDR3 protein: CASSFLGSGWNNEQFF.